This T cell receptor beta chain appears in the sequencing data of a study of cytomegalovirus exposure and HLA in healthy donors. Study-level findings and limits: It was shown in a later analysis that HLA-associated TCR beta chains were more clonally expanded than other, equally common chains.

Although they were nominally healthy when sampled, donors likely had unrecorded immune exposures. The CDR3 is made up of 15 amino acids. The germline CDR1 and CDR2 sequences are LGHNA and YSLEER. J was trimmed by 6 bases and V by 0 bases; bases with no gene match: 3. PCR used 60 Vbeta primers and 13 Jbeta primers. The data were produced by immunoSEQ multiplex PCR, yet TCRdb's version contains in-frame clones alone and is incomplete. In the table there are over 150,000 clones, around 65% of which are singletons. This clone showed up just a few times. What it recognizes is unknown. The sequence came from a woman between 40 and 55 years old in good health and CMV-seropositive. Sequencing was performed on PBMCs. This chain uses TRBV4-3 with TRBJ2-7, with TRBD2 identical over 12 bases. The CDR3 DNA sequence: TGCGCCAGCAGCCAAGAGGCTAGCGGGAGGGTCGAGCAGTACTTC. Its protein product is CASSQEASGRVEQYF.